The 27 T cell receptor beta chains listed next were all sequenced from one sample in a study of identical twins. TCRdb reprocessed the 5' RACE reads via MiXCR and lists one record per CDR3 protein. The repertoire has nearly 650,000 distinct CDR3 sequences, less than 9% of them found once; the top ten carry 1.6%. The data also belong to a second study, concerning yellow fever vaccine responses in identical twins.

What was sequenced was PBMCs. The receptors come from a woman aged 18-30 years in good health.

This clonotype has at least ten counts. The chain employs TRBV20-1 and TRBJ2-1, with 10 bases matching TRBD2. The CDR3 contains 11 residues. V lost 7 bases and J lost 11; bases outside the gene matches: 5. The V gene's germline CDR1 is DFQATT and CDR2 SNEGSKA (reference sequence). The CDR3 loop reads CSELAGRQQFF. Here the CDR3 DNA reads TGCAGTGAACTAGCGGGAAGGCAGCAGTTCTTC.

CDR3 residues: CASGPSSGGSTDTQYF. The CDR3, as DNA: TGTGCCAGCGGCCCATCTAGCGGGGGGAGCACAGATACGCAGTATTTT. The chain carries TRBV7-8 and TRBJ2-3; 11 bases align to TRBD2. Germline values: CDR1 SGHVS, CDR2 FQNEAQ. The trim removed 8 bases at V and 0 bases at J, leaving 7 bases unmatched. The CDR3 runs 16 residues.

This clonotype came up a few times. This rearrangement joins TRBV7-9 to TRBJ1-1; D ambiguous. Germline CDR1 SEHNR, CDR2 FQNEAQ (reference sequence). Deletions cut 5 bases from V and 11 bases from J, with 15 bases between. This CDR3 comprises 12 residues. CDR3 amino acids: CASSQNIIGAFF. CDR3 nucleotides: TGTGCCAGCAGCCAAAATATAATCGGGGCTTTCTTT.

This clonotype came up many times. The chain couples TRBV20-1 to TRBJ1-5; 7 bases are shared with TRBD1. Germline V gives CDR1 DFQATT, CDR2 SNEGSKA (reference sequence). V dropped 5 bases and J dropped 6; count of bases not matched to a gene: 4. The CDR3 consists of 12 residues. The CDR3 spells CSARQGGQPQHF. As DNA, the CDR3 is TGCAGTGCTCGACAGGGCGGTCAGCCCCAGCATTTT.

The CDR3 nucleotides are TGTGCCAGCAGCCAAGGCAGTACCTACACCTTC. It yields the protein CASSQGSTYTF. The chain couples TRBV14 to TRBJ1-2; unclear D gene. The CDR3 contains 11 residues. Germline CDR1 is SGHDN and CDR2 is FVKESK. V lost 1 base to trimming and J lost 10 bases, with 7 bases between them. Full variable domain (remainder filled in from reference TRBV14 and TRBJ1-2): EAGVTQFPSHSVIEKGQTVTLRCDPISGHDNLYWYRRVMGKEIKFLLHFVKESKQDESGMPNNRFLAERTGGTYSTLKVQPAELEDSGVYFCASSQGSTYTFGSGTRLTVV.

This clonotype came up a few times. A read error may produce the germline difference seen at one junction end. The chain has TRBV5-6 and TRBJ1-1, with TRBD1 matching 7 bases. This CDR3 region has 15 residues. In germline, CDR1 is SGHDT, CDR2 YYEEEE. Here the CDR3 reads CASSRADRRYTEALF. For the CDR3, the DNA is TGTGCCAGCAGCCGGGCGGACAGGAGGTACACTGAAGCTCTCTTT.

V and J are TRBV18 and TRBJ2-2, with 8 bases aligning to TRBD2. This CDR3 region has 19 residues. CDR1 KGHSH and CDR2 LQKENI come from the germline V gene. J lost 5 bases, V lost 0 bases, and 14 bases had no gene match. Written as DNA, the CDR3 is TGTGCCAGCTCACCACCCCGTGTTGCGGGGGGCCTACTTACCGGGGAGCTGTTTTTT. Translating gives CASSPPRVAGGLLTGELFF.

There are many counts of this clonotype. The rearrangement links TRBV7-7 to TRBJ2-1; 7 nucleotides agree with TRBD2. The CDR3 is 15 amino acids. V trimming: 1 base; J trimming: 1 base; junction bases outside the gene matches: 1. The germline V gene has CDR1 SSHAT and CDR2 FNYEAQ (reference sequence). Here the CDR3 reads CASSLELASYNEQFF. CDR3 bases: TGTGCCAGCAGCTTAGAACTAGCGTCCTACAATGAGCAGTTCTTC.

The genes are TRBV12-5 and TRBJ1-1; 9 bases line up with TRBD1. Germline CDR1 reads LGHNT; CDR2 reads FRNRAP. The CDR3 runs to 13 residues. Germline trimming cut 7 bases from V and 7 bases from J; bases unmatched to any gene: 7. The CDR3 DNA reads TGTGCTAGTGCCAGGACAGGGGAGGATGAAGCTTTCTTT. Its protein is CASARTGEDEAFF.

This clonotype has at least ten counts. The CDR3 DNA follows: TGCGCCAGCAGCGTCACCGGGGAGCTGTTTTTT. Its translation is CASSVTGELFF. The chain links TRBV5-1 to TRBJ2-2; D is undetermined. V lost 4 bases to trimming and J lost 4 bases, with 2 bases between them. Germline V gene sequence: CDR1 SGHRS, CDR2 YFSETQ. This CDR3 spans 11 amino acids. Drawing the rest from reference TRBV5-1 and TRBJ2-2, the complete variable domain is KAGVTQTPRYLIKTRGQQVTLSCSPISGHRSVSWYQQTPGQGLQFLFEYFSETQRNKGNFPGRFSGRQFSNSRSEMNVSTLELGDSALYLCASSVTGELFFGEGSRLTVL.

This sequence joins TRBV28 and TRBJ2-5; 8 bases line up with TRBD1. Germline V CDR1 and CDR2: MDHEN, SYDVKM. The V segment lost 4 bases and the J segment 3 bases; nucleotides outside the gene matches: 10. This CDR3 spans 16 amino acids. The CDR3 region is CASSSDPTGEEETQYF. The CDR3 coding sequence is TGTGCCAGCAGTTCCGACCCGACAGGGGAAGAAGAGACCCAGTACTTC.

This clonotype was counted at least ten times. This chain links TRBV9 with TRBJ2-1, with D unclear. The CDR3 covers 14 residues. Germline V gives CDR1 SGDLS, CDR2 YYNGEE. V was clipped by 5 bases and J by 0 bases, with 9 bases between them. The CDR3 is CASRVSSSYNEQFF. The CDR3 coding sequence is TGTGCCAGCAGGGTTTCGAGCTCCTACAATGAGCAGTTCTTC.

The rearrangement uses TRBV7-2 and TRBJ2-7; D gene unclear. V lost 1 base, J lost 7 bases, and 11 bases lay in between. This CDR3 spans 13 amino acids. In germline, CDR1 is SGHTA, CDR2 FQGNSA. The CDR3 is CTSSLVTPREQYF. The CDR3 coding sequence is TGTACCAGCAGCTTAGTGACCCCCAGGGAGCAGTACTTC.

This clonotype was recorded many times. In nucleotides, the CDR3 is TGCGCCAGCAGCCCCGGATTGACAGATACGCAGTATTTT. The encoded protein is CASSPGLTDTQYF. The chain carries TRBV4-1 and TRBJ2-3; the D is unclear. Germline V lookup: CDR1 MGHRA, CDR2 YSYEKL. The V end lost 4 bases, the J end lost 3 bases, and 8 bases lay between the germline ends. There are 13 residues in the CDR3.

The chain joins TRBV28 to TRBJ2-1; D possibly corresponds to TRBD2 (7 bases). V shed 6 bases and J shed 5 bases, with 29 bases lying between them. CDR3 size: 19 residues. Germline V CDR1 and CDR2: MDHEN, SYDVKM. The CDR3 sequence is CASRGNRVIGAGINNEQFF. As DNA, the CDR3 is TGTGCCAGCAGGGGGAACAGGGTGATAGGAGCGGGAATTAACAATGAGCAGTTCTTC.

In its sample, this clonotype was seen many times. The rearrangement joins TRBV3-1 to TRBJ2-5, with D perhaps given as TRBD1 or TRBD2 (5 bases each). Trimming pared 4 bases from V and 5 bases from J, leaving 14 bases between. CDR1 is LGHDT, CDR2 YNNKEL, per germline (reference sequence). CDR3 size: 14 residues. The CDR3 bases are TGTGCCAGCAGCCTCTACGGGGCCGTGGAGACCCAGTACTTC. This codes for CASSLYGAVETQYF.

This clonotype was found many times. The J gene is TRBJ2-1, the V gene TRBV5-5, with a possible D match to TRBD2 (6 bases). V lost 4 bases and J lost 4, with 9 bases in between. The CDR3 has 13 residues. Germline CDR1 and CDR2: SGHKS and YYEKEE (reference sequence). The CDR3 region has the DNA TGTGCCAGCAGCCCGGGAGTATACAATGAGCAGTTCTTC. The encoded protein is CASSPGVYNEQFF.

This chain links TRBV10-3 with TRBJ2-2; 15 bases fit TRBD2. The CDR3 is 18 amino acids. V was clipped by 2 bases and J by 5 bases; unmatched bases: 6. CDR1 and CDR2 (germline): ENHRY, SYGVKD. CDR3 amino acids: CAISEPGTSGGHTGELFF. The CDR3 nucleotides read TGTGCCATCAGTGAGCCCGGGACTAGCGGGGGGCATACCGGGGAGCTGTTTTTT.

This clonotype was counted ten times or more. This chain links TRBV12-3 or TRBV12-4 with TRBJ1-2, with D maybe TRBD1 (5 bases). The V end was cut by 6 bases, the J end by 8 bases, with 13 bases between. This CDR3 spans 12 amino acids. CDR3 loop: CASRQSRGGYTF. The CDR3 nucleotides read TGTGCCAGCAGACAGTCAAGGGGCGGCTACACCTTC.

The chain is built from TRBV6-1 and TRBJ2-3; 9 positions match TRBD1. The germline V gene has CDR1 MNHNS and CDR2 SASEGT. Trimming removed 8 bases from V and 2 bases from J; junction bases left unmatched: 8. The CDR3 is made up of 15 amino acids. As DNA, the CDR3 is TGTGCCAGCCGAACACAGGGGGCGCCCACAGATACGCAGTATTTT. It specifies CASRTQGAPTDTQYF.

This clonotype was seen once. V gene TRBV7-8 combines with J gene TRBJ2-1; unclear D gene. Germline V gene data show CDR1 as SGHVS and CDR2 as FQNEAQ. The V gene lost 5 bases and the J gene lost 2 bases, with 10 bases spanning the gap. The length of the CDR3 is 14 residues. In nucleotides, the CDR3 is TGTGCCAGCAGCCCTCGACTCACCTACAATGAGCAGTTCTTC. As protein: CASSPRLTYNEQFF.

This clonotype was counted only a few times. The genes are TRBV5-1 and TRBJ2-1; 7 bases are shared with TRBD1. Germline V gives CDR1 SGHRS, CDR2 YFSETQ. CDR3 size: 11 residues. Germline trimming cut 4 bases from V and 10 bases from J; bases unmatched to any gene: 2. In DNA, the CDR3 is TGCGCCAGCAGCCGGGACAGCGAGCAGTTCTTC. Translated: CASSRDSEQFF.

This clonotype was counted ten times or more. The chain has TRBV12-3 or TRBV12-4 and TRBJ1-5; no definite D call. Trimming left V 5 bases short and J 10 bases short, with 12 bases between. The CDR3 runs to 12 residues. The CDR3 DNA reads as TGTGCCAGCAGTCCCGCCCGTTCTCCCCAGCATTTT. Translation gives CASSPARSPQHF.

This clonotype was counted between two and nine times. V and J are TRBV2 and TRBJ1-5; 7 positions agree with TRBD1. CDR1 and CDR2 (germline): SNHLY, FYNNEI. CDR3 size: 16 residues. The V gene end was trimmed by 1 base and the J gene end by 3 bases; junction bases not matched to a gene: 6. The CDR3 coding sequence is TGTGCCAGCAGTGAAGGGGCAGGGGGGGTCAATCAGCCCCAGCATTTT. Translating it yields CASSEGAGGVNQPQHF.

The chain recombines TRBV14 with TRBJ1-2; D gene ambiguous. The germline V gene encodes CDR1 SGHDN and CDR2 FVKESK. This CDR3 contains 14 residues. Trimming cost V 3 bases and J 3 bases, with 11 bases left between them. The CDR3 nucleotides are TGTGCCAGCAGCCACTACCCCCACGACTATGGCTACACCTTC. Amino acids: CASSHYPHDYGYTF.

There are many counts of this clonotype. J is TRBJ1-6 and V is TRBV4-1; tentative D call: TRBD1 (5 bases). The CDR3 runs 18 residues. Trimming took 1 base from V and 5 from J, leaving 18 bases between them. Germline lookup yields CDR1 MGHRA and CDR2 YSYEKL. CDR3 protein: CASSQVPGRLWDNSPLHF. The DNA for the CDR3 is TGCGCCAGCAGCCAAGTACCAGGGAGGCTATGGGATAATTCACCCCTCCACTTT.

V and J are TRBV20-1 and TRBJ1-3; D may be TRBD1 (6 bases). V was shortened by 3 bases and J by 1 base, with 13 bases between the two germline ends. Germline V gene data show CDR1 as DFQATT and CDR2 as SNEGSKA (reference sequence). This CDR3 spans 15 amino acids. The CDR3, as DNA: TGCAGTGCTAGTACAGGGCTTGGGTCTGGAAACACCATATATTTT. It encodes CSASTGLGSGNTIYF.